This T cell receptor (beta chain) was obtained from a study of type 1 regulatory T cells. As for the study in general: T-allo10 is an in vitro-generated, Tr1-enriched CD4 T cell product specific for alloantigen. Broader study findings: Tr1 cells had a more restricted TCR repertoire than non-Tr1 cells.

TCRdb called the reads again in MiXCR, with one record for every CDR3 protein. Here the sample spans tens of thousands of distinct CDR3 sequences, about 12% being singletons. With 6 bases removed from V and 8 bases from J, the gap between germline ends came to 7 bases. Germline V CDR1 and CDR2: DFQATT, SNEGSKA (reference sequence). There are 9 residues in the CDR3. In its sample, this clonotype was seen many times. The antigen is not known. This TCR derives from a human donor in good health. The V gene is TRBV20-1, the J gene TRBJ1-1; D possibly corresponds to TRBD1 (6 bases). Material for sequencing was cultured non-Tr1 T cells, either the whole culture or a sorted T cell fraction (not recorded which). The CDR3 region has the DNA TGCAGTGCGACAGGCGAAGCTTTCTTT. The encoded protein is CSATGEAFF.